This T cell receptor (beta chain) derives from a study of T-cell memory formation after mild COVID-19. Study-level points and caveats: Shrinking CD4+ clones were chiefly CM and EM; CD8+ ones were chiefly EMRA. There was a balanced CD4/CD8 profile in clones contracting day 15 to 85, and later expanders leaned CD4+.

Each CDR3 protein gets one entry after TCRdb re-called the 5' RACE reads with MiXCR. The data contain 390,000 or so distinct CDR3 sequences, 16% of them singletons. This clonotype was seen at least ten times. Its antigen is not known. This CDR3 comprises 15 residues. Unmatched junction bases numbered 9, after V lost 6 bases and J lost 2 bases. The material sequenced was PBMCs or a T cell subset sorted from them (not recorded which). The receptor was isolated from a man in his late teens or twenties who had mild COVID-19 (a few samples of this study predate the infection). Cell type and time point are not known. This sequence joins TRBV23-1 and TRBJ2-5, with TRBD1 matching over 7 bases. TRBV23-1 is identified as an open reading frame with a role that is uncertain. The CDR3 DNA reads TGCGCCAGCAGATCCGGGACAGAACATCAAGAGACCCAGTACTTC. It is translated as CASRSGTEHQETQYF.